Listed below are T cell receptor beta chains from one sample, sequenced in a study of blood T cell repertoires in COVID-19. Clones were read by immunoSEQ multiplex PCR, and TCRdb kept only the in-frame ones, dropping some. In the table there are 170,000 or so clones, over 70% of which are singletons. The sequencing input was peripheral blood. The receptors originated from a woman between 35 and 50 years old with COVID-19, enrolled during active disease. Both conserved end residues are part of each CDR3. D genes are given only for firm matches. Size is omitted from some rows. Given values are once, few, many or a class for expanded clones.

v_call,d_call,clone_size,j_call,cdr3_aa,cdr3_nt
TRBV12-5,TRBD1,NA,TRBJ1-5,CASGLDRGVSNQPQHF,TGTGCTAGTGGTTTGGACAGGGGGGTTAGCAATCAGCCCCAGCATTTT
TRBV9,NA,NA,TRBJ2-2,CASSVRPRTGELFF,TGTGCCAGCAGCGTTCGCCCCAGGACCGGGGAGCTGTTTTTT
TRBV2,TRBD1,few,TRBJ1-6,CASREKGGTGEGTYNSPLHF,TGTGCCAGCAGAGAAAAAGGGGGGACAGGGGAAGGAACCTATAATTCACCCCTCCACTTT
TRBV7-9,NA,NA,TRBJ1-5,CASSQGQANQPQHF,TGTGCCAGCAGCCAGGGACAAGCCAATCAGCCCCAGCATTTT
TRBV29-1,NA,NA,TRBJ2-7,CSVEEQTNEQYF,TGCAGCGTTGAAGAACAGACTAACGAGCAGTACTTC
TRBV6-5,NA,NA,TRBJ1-6,CASTKPSSYNSPLHF,TGTGCCAGCACTAAACCGAGCTCCTATAATTCACCCCTCCACTTT
TRBV19,TRBD1,NA,TRBJ1-2,CASSAQQGASYGYTF,TGTGCCAGTAGTGCCCAACAGGGGGCCAGCTATGGCTACACCTTC
TRBV29-1,TRBD1,NA,TRBJ2-3,CSGRQGALADTQYF,TGCAGCGGAAGACAGGGGGCGTTGGCAGATACGCAGTATTTT
TRBV28,NA,NA,TRBJ1-1,CASSLPSVEGEAFF,TGTGCCAGCAGTTTACCGAGCGTAGAGGGCGAAGCTTTCTTT
TRBV5-1,NA,NA,TRBJ1-2,CASAEEGFSGYTF,TGCGCCAGCGCAGAGGAGGGCTTCTCTGGCTACACCTTC
TRBV6-4,TRBD1,NA,TRBJ1-2,CASSDRDRGLYGYTF,TGTGCCAGCAGTGACCGGGACAGGGGACTCTATGGCTACACCTTC
TRBV10-1,TRBD1,NA,TRBJ2-3,CASSSTGGVTDTQYF,TGCGCCAGCAGTTCCACAGGGGGTGTGACAGATACGCAGTATTTT
TRBV19,NA,NA,TRBJ1-5,CASSKIGGDQPQHF,TGTGCCAGTAGTAAGATAGGGGGAGATCAGCCCCAGCATTTT
TRBV14,NA,NA,TRBJ2-7,CASSQVGGYVFTEQYF,TGTGCCAGCAGCCAAGTAGGAGGGTACGTGTTTACAGAGCAGTACTTC
TRBV25-1,TRBD2,once,TRBJ2-3,CARALAALGTDTQYF,TGTGCCAGAGCGCTAGCGGCCCTAGGAACAGATACGCAGTATTTT
TRBV4-1,NA,once,TRBJ2-7,CASRGGPSGVYEQYF,TGCGCCAGCAGGGGGGGGCCCAGCGGGGTCTACGAGCAGTACTTC
TRBV5-1,TRBD1,few,TRBJ1-4,CASSFPLQGSNEKLFF,TGCGCCAGCAGCTTTCCCCTACAGGGGTCTAATGAAAAACTGTTTTTT
TRBV28,NA,NA,TRBJ2-1,CASSPGDSSGNEQFF,TGTGCCAGCAGTCCCGGGGATAGCTCAGGAAATGAGCAGTTCTTC
TRBV3-1/TRBV3-2,NA,NA,TRBJ1-2,CASSQEVGAHGYTF,TGTGCCAGCAGCCAAGAGGTAGGAGCGCATGGCTACACCTTC
TRBV6-5,TRBD2,NA,TRBJ2-7,CASSYSFSGRPYEQYF,TGTGCCAGCAGTTACTCGTTTAGCGGGAGACCCTACGAGCAGTACTTC
TRBV27,TRBD1,NA,TRBJ1-1,CASSSQTGDTEAFF,TGTGCCAGCAGTTCCCAGACAGGGGACACTGAAGCTTTCTTT
TRBV25-1,NA,NA,TRBJ1-1,CASSYSFEAFF,TGTGCCAGCAGCTACAGTTTCGAAGCTTTCTTT